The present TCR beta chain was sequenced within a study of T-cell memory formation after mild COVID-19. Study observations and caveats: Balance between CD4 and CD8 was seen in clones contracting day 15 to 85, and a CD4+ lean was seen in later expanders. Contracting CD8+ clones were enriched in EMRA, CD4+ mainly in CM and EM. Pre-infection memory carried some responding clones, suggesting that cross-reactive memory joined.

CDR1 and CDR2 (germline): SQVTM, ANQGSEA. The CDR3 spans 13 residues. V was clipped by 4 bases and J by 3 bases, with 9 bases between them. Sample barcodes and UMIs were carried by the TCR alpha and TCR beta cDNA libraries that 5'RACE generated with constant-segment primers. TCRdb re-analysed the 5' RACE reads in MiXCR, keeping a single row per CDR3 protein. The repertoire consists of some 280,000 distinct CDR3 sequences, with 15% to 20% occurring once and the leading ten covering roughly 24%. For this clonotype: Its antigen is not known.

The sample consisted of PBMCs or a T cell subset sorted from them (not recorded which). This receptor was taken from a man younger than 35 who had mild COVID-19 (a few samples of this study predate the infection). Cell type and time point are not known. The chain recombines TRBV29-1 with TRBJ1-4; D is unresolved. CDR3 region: CSVAGSSNEKLFF. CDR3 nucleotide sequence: TGCAGCGTTGCCGGGAGTTCTAATGAAAAACTGTTTTTT.